The 10 T cell receptor beta chains given below trace back to one sample, sequenced in a study of cytomegalovirus exposure and HLA in healthy donors. Primers included in the PCR were 60 Vbeta and 13 Jbeta primers. Profiling relied on immunoSEQ multiplex PCR, and the TCRdb table lists in-frame clones only, not all of them. The sample has 100,000 to 150,000 clones, 81% seen once. Specimen: PBMCs. Every receptor here comes from a man aged 18 to 30 in good health and CMV-seropositive.

This rearrangement joins TRBV7-6 to TRBJ2-7, with a weak D call TRBD2 (5 bases). V was trimmed by 2 bases and J by 3 bases, leaving 11 bases between them. Germline CDR1 and CDR2: SGHVS and FNYEAQ. The CDR3 sequence is 14 residues long. CDR3 in amino acids: CASSLQDGGYEQYF. In DNA form, the CDR3 reads TGTGCCAGCAGCTTACAGGACGGAGGCTACGAGCAGTACTTC.

This clone appeared a few times. The genes are TRBV5-1 and TRBJ2-7; 8 bases match TRBD1. The CDR3 is made up of 14 amino acids. Per the germline V gene, CDR1 is SGHRS and CDR2 is YFSETQ. V lost 3 bases, J lost 5 bases, and 7 bases stayed unmatched. CDR3 in amino acids: CASSSGRGRDEQYF. CDR3 nucleotides: TGCGCCAGCAGCTCGGGCAGGGGGCGGGACGAGCAGTACTTC. Full variable domain (remainder filled in from reference TRBV5-1 and TRBJ2-7): KAGVTQTPRYLIKTRGQQVTLSCSPISGHRSVSWYQQTPGQGLQFLFEYFSETQRNKGNFPGRFSGRQFSNSRSEMNVSTLELGDSALYLCASSSGRGRDEQYFGPGTRLTVT.

The chain is built from TRBV6-1 and TRBJ2-7; no firm D call. The ends were cut back, 6 bases at V and 2 bases at J, with 14 bases in the middle. Germline CDR1 is MNHNS and CDR2 is SASEGT. This CDR3 is 14 amino acids long. The CDR3 region has the DNA TGTGCCAGCAGCGCGGATAGGTTGGCCTACGAGCAGTACTTC. Translation: CASSADRLAYEQYF.

This clone has ten or more counts. The chain has TRBV6-1 and TRBJ2-6, with D hard to call. The V end was cut by 0 bases, the J end by 0 bases, with 3 bases between. CDR1 and CDR2 from the germline V gene are MNHNS and SASEGT. This CDR3 region has 15 residues. The chain's CDR3 is CASSEASSGANVLTF. In DNA, the CDR3 is TGTGCCAGCAGTGAAGCCAGCTCTGGGGCCAACGTCCTGACTTTC.

The chain recombines TRBV7-9 with TRBJ2-7, with a tentative D call TRBD2 (5 bases). The CDR3 length is 14 residues. Germline assignment: CDR1 SEHNR and CDR2 FQNEAQ (reference sequence). With 3 bases removed from V and 4 bases from J, the gap between germline ends came to 13 bases. CDR3 nucleotide sequence: TGTGCCAGCAGCTTTAACAGCGAGGGATACGAGCAGTACTTC. It is translated as CASSFNSEGYEQYF.

This chain joins TRBV10-2 and TRBJ2-1; tentatively, D is TRBD2 (6 bases). This CDR3 comprises 15 residues. With 4 bases removed from V and 0 bases from J, the gap between germline ends came to 10 bases. Germline V lookup: CDR1 WSHSY, CDR2 SAAADI. The CDR3 nucleotides are TGCGCCAGCAGTGGGGGCGGGAACTCCTACAATGAGCAGTTCTTC. This translates into CASSGGGNSYNEQFF.

This clone was recorded once. The chain combines TRBV19 with TRBJ2-1; 8 bases agree with TRBD2. The ends lost 7 bases at V and 4 bases at J; junction bases unmatched: 15. Looked up from germline, CDR1 is LNHDA and CDR2 is SQIVND (reference sequence). The CDR3 loop spans 17 amino acids. This CDR3 reads CASMALAVSRGYNEQFF. For the CDR3, the DNA is TGTGCCAGTATGGCACTAGCGGTCTCCCGGGGTTACAATGAGCAGTTCTTC.

This rearrangement joins TRBV19 to TRBJ2-7, with 8 bases identical to TRBD1. Germline V gene lookup returns CDR1 LNHDA and CDR2 SQIVND (reference sequence). V shed 0 bases, J shed 10 bases, and the junction held 20 bases outside the gene matches. The CDR3 sequence is 18 residues long. The CDR3 DNA reads as TGTGCCAGTAGTATAGAGCCCCCGAGCGTGGGGACAGGAATCGACCAGTACTTC. Translated: CASSIEPPSVGTGIDQYF.

The rearrangement joins TRBV6-5 to TRBJ1-1; D is perhaps TRBD1 (6 bases). CDR3 length equals 14 residues. Germline CDR1 MNHEY, CDR2 SVGAGI. V lost 6 bases to trimming and J lost 2 bases, with 13 bases between them. The CDR3 sequence is CASSRTATNTEAFF. The CDR3 DNA reads as TGTGCCAGCAGCCGGACAGCGACCAACACTGAAGCTTTCTTT.

This sequence joins TRBV19 and TRBJ1-1; D gene ambiguous. Germline CDR1 LNHDA, CDR2 SQIVND (reference sequence). Trimming removed 2 bases from V and 1 base from J, with 5 bases in between. The CDR3 sequence is 13 residues long. CDR3 in DNA: TGTGCCAGTAGTATATCGGGGAACACTGAAGCTTTCTTT. Its translation is CASSISGNTEAFF. The entire variable domain, with the rest obtained from reference TRBV19 and TRBJ1-1, is as follows: DGGITQSPKYLFRKEGQNVTLSCEQNLNHDAMYWYRQDPGQGLRLIYYSQIVNDFQKGDIAEGYSVSREKKESFPLTVTSAQKNPTAFYLCASSISGNTEAFFGQGTRLTVV.